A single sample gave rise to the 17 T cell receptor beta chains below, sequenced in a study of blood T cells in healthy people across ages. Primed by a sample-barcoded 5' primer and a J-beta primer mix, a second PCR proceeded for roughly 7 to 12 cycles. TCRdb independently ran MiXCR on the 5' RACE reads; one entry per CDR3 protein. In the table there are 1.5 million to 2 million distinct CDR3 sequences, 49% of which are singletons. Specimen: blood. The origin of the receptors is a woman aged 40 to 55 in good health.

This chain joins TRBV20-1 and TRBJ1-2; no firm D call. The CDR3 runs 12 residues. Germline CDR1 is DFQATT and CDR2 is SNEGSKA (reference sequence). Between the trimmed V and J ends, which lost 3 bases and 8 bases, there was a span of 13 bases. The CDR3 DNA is TGCAGTGCTAGTCTCGGCCATTCCGGCTACACCTTC. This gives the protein CSASLGHSGYTF.

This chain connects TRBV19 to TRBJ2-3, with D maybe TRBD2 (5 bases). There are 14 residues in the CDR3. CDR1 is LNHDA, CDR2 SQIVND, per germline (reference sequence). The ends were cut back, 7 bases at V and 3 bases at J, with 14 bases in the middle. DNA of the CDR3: TGTGCCAGTACCGACGCCGGGGAGACAGATACGCAGTATTTT. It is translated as CASTDAGETDTQYF.

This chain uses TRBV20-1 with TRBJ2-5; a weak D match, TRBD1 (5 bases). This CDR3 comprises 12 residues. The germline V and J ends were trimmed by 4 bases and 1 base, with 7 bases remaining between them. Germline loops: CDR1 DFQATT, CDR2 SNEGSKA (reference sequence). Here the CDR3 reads CSAKTVQETQYF. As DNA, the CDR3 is TGCAGTGCTAAGACAGTCCAAGAGACCCAGTACTTC.

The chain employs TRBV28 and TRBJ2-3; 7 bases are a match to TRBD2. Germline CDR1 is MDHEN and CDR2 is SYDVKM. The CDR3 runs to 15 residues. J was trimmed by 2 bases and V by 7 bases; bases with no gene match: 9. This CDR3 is CASKNLAANTDTQYF. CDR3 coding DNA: TGTGCCAGCAAGAACCTAGCGGCCAACACAGATACGCAGTATTTT.

The CDR3 loop reads CASSLTAGSLCNEQFF. The CDR3 DNA follows: TGCGCCAGCAGCCTGACGGCGGGCTCTTTGTGCAATGAGCAGTTCTTC. The chain combines TRBV5-1 with TRBJ2-1; D is possibly TRBD2 (5 bases). CDR3 length equals 16 residues. Between the trimmed V and J ends, which lost 4 bases and 6 bases, there was a span of 20 bases. Germline assignment: CDR1 SGHRS and CDR2 YFSETQ.

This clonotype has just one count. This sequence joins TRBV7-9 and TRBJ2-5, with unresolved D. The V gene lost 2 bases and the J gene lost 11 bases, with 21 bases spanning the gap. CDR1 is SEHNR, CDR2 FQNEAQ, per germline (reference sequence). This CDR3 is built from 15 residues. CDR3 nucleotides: TGTGCCAGCAGCTTACCCTCAGATCCCTACAATGAGCAGTACTTC. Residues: CASSLPSDPYNEQYF.

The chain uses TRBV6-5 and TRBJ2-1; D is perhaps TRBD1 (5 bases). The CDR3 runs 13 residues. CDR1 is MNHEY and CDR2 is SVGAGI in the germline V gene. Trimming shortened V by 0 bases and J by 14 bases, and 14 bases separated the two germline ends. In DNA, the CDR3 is TGTGCCAGCAGTTACTCGGTATCAGGGAATGAGTTCTTC. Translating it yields CASSYSVSGNEFF.

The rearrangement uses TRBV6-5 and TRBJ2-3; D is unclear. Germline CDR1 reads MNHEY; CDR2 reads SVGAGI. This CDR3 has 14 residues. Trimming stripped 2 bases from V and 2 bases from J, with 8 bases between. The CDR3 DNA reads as TGTGCCAGCAGTTACGAGTTTTCCACAGATACGCAGTATTTT. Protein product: CASSYEFSTDTQYF.

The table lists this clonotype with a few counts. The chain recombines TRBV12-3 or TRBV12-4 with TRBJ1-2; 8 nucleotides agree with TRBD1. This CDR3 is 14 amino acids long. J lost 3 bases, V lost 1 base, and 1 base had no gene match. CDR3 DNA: TGTGCCAGCAGTTTAGGGGGACAGGACTATGGCTACACCTTC. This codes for CASSLGGQDYGYTF.

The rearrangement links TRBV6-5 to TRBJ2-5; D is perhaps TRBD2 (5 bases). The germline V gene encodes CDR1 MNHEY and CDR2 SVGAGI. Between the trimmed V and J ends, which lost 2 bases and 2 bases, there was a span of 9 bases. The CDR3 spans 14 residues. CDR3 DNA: TGTGCCAGCAGTTACAGAGGGTCGCAAGAGACCCAGTACTTC. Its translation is CASSYRGSQETQYF.

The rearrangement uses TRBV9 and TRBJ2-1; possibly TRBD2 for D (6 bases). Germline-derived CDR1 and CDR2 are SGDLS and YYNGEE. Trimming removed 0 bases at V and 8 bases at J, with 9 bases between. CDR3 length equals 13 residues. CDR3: CASSVALAHEQFF. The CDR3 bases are TGTGCCAGCAGCGTAGCACTAGCCCATGAGCAGTTCTTC.

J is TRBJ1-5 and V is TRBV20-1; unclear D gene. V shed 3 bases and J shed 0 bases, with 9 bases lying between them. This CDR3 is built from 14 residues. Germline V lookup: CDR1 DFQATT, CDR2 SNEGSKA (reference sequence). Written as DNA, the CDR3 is TGCAGTGCTAGTAACATTTATAGCAATCAGCCCCAGCATTTT. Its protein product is CSASNIYSNQPQHF.

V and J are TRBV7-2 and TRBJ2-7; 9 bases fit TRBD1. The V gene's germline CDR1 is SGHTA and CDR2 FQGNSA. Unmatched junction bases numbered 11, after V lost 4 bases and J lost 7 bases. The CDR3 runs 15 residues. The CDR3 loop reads CASSWGGTGRQEQYF. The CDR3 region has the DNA TGTGCCAGCAGCTGGGGGGGGACAGGGCGTCAAGAGCAGTACTTC. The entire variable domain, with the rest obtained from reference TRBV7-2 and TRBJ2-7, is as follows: GAGVSQSPSNKVTEKGKDVELRCDPISGHTALYWYRQSLGQGLEFLIYFQGNSAPDKSGLPSDRFSAERTGGSVSTLTIQRTQQEDSAVYLCASSWGGTGRQEQYFGPGTRLTVT.

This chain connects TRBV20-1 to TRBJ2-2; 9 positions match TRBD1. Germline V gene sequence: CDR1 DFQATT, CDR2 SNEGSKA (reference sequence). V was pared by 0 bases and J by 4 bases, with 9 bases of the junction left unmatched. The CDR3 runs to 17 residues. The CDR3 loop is CSARDLQGQGGTGELFF. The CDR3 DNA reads TGCAGTGCTAGAGATCTTCAGGGACAGGGAGGCACCGGGGAGCTGTTTTTT.

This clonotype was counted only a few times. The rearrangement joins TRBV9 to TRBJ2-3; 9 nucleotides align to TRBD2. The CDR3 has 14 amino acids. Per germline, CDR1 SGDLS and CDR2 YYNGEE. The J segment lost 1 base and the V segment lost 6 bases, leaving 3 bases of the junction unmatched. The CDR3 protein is CASTRLAGTDTQYF. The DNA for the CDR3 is TGTGCCAGCACCAGACTAGCGGGCACAGATACGCAGTATTTT.

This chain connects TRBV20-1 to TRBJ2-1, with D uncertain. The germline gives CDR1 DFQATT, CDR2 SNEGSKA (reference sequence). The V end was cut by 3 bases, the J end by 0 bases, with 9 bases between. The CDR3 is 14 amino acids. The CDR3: CSAREPPSYNEQFF. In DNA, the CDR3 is TGCAGTGCTAGGGAGCCCCCCTCCTACAATGAGCAGTTCTTC.

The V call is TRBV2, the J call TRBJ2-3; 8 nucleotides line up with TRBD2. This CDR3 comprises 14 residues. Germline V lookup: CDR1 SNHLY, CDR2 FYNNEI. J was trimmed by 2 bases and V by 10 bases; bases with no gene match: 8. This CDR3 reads CATRSGRFTDTQYF. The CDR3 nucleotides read TGTGCCACTCGGAGCGGGAGATTCACAGATACGCAGTATTTT.